In its sample, the clone carrying this T cell receptor beta chain was seen once. The data were obtained in a study of blood T cell repertoires in COVID-19. About the study: From the United States, Italy and Spain came samples of acute and convalescent COVID-19. Sample material is recorded as cDNA or gDNA derived from T cells, B-cell-depleted T cells, or PBMCs.

V gave up 3 bases and J gave up 3 bases, with 12 bases separating them. CDR1 and CDR2 from the germline V gene are MGHRA and YSYEKL. The CDR3 consists of 15 residues. In the original processing: It was from reference gene primer amplification that nucleated cell counts were estimated. TCRdb's table, derived via immunoSEQ multiplex PCR, lists solely in-frame clones and lacks some. V and J calls and clone size follow that table, whereas D and trimming were derived from the DNA. The sample shows about 270,000 clones, about four fifths of them seen only once. The TCR sequence derives from a woman aged 50 to 60 who had recovered from COVID-19. The chain joins TRBV4-1 to TRBJ1-5; tentatively, D is TRBD1 (6 bases). Sequences were obtained from peripheral blood. CDR3 protein: CASSHVQGFNQPQHF. Written as DNA, the CDR3 is TGCGCCAGCAGCCACGTACAGGGTTTCAATCAGCCCCAGCATTTT.